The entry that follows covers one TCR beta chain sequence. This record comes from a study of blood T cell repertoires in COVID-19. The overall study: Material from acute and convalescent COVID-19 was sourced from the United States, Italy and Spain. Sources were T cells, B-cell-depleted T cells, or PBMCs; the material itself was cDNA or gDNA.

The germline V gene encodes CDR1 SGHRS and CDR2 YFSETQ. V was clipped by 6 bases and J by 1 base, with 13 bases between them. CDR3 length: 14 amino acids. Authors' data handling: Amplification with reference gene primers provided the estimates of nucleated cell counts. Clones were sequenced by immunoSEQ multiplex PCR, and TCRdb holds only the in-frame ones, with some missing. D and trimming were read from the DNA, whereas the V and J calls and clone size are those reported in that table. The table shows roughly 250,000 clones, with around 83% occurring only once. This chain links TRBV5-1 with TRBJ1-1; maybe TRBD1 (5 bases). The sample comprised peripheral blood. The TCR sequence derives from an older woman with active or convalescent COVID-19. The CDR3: CASMAGYANTEAFF. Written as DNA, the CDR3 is TGCGCCAGCATGGCAGGGTACGCGAACACTGAAGCTTTCTTT.